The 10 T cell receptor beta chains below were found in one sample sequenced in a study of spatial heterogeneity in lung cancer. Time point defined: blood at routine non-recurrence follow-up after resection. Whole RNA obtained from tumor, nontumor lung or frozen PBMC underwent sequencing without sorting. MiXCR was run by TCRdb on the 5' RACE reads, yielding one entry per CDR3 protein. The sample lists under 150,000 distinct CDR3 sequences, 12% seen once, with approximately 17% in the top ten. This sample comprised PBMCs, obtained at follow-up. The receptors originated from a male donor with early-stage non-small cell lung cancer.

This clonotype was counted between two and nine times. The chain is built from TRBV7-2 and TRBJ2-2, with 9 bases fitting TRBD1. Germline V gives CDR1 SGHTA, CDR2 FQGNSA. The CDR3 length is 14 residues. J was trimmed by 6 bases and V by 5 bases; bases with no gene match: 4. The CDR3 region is CASSPDRGAGELFF. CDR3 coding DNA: TGTGCCAGCAGCCCCGACAGGGGGGCCGGGGAGCTGTTTTTT.

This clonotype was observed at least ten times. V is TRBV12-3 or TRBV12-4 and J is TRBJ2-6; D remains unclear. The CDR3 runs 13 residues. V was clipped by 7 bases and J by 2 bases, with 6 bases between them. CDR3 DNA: TGTGCCAGCAAAAGGGCTGGGGCCAACGTCCTGACTTTC. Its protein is CASKRAGANVLTF.

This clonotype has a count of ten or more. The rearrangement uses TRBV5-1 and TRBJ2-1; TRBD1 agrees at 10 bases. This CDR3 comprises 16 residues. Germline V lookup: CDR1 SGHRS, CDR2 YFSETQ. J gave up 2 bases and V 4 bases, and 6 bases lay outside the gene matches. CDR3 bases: TGCGCCAGCAGCCCCAGACAGGGGGCCGCCTACAATGAGCAGTTCTTC. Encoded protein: CASSPRQGAAYNEQFF.

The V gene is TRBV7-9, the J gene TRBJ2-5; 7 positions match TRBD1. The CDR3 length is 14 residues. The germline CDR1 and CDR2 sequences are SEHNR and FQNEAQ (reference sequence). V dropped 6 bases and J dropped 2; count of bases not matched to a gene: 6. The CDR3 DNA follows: TGTGCCAGCAGGCCAACAGGGGCTCAAGAGACCCAGTACTTC. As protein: CASRPTGAQETQYF.

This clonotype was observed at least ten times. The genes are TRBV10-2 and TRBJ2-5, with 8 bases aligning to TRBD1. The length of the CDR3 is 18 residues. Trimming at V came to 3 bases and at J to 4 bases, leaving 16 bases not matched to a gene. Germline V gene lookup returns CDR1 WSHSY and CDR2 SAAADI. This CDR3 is CASSDSVTGVKLRETQYF. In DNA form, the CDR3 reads TGCGCCAGCAGTGACTCCGTGACAGGGGTGAAGCTAAGAGAGACCCAGTACTTC.

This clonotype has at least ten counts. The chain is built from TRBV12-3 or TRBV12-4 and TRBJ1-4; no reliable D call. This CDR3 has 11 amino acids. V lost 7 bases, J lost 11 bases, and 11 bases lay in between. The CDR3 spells CASNIGPKLFF. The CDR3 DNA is TGTGCCAGCAATATCGGACCGAAACTGTTTTTT.

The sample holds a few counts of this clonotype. CDR3 nucleotide sequence: TGTGCCAGCAGCGAGACAGGGCGCCAGCCCCAGCATTTT. Translated, it gives CASSETGRQPQHF. The chain carries TRBV5-8 and TRBJ1-5; 7 nucleotides align to TRBD1. V shed 4 bases, J shed 7 bases, and the junction held 5 bases outside the gene matches. Germline-derived CDR1 and CDR2 are SGHTS and YDEGEE. The CDR3 contains 13 residues.

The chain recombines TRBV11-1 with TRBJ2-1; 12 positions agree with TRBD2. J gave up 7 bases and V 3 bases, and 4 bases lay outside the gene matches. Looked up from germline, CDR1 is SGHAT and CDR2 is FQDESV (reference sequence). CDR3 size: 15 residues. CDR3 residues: CASSFPGLAGNEQFF. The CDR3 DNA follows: TGTGCCAGCAGCTTTCCGGGACTAGCGGGTAATGAGCAGTTCTTC.

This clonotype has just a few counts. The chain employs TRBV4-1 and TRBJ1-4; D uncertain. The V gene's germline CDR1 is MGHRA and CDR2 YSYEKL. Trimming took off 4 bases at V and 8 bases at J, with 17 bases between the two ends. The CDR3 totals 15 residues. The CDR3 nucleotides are TGCGCCAGCAGCCCCCCCCCGGCCCCGGGGGAAAAACTGTTTTTT. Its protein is CASSPPPAPGEKLFF.

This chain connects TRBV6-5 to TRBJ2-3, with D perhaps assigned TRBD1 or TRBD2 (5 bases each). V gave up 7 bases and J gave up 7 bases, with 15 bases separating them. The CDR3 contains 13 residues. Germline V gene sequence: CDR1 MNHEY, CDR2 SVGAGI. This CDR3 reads CASTTAGSYTQYF. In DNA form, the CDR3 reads TGTGCCAGCACTACGGCAGGGAGTTATACGCAGTATTTT.